These 10 T cell receptor beta chains came from one sample sequenced in a study of blood T cell repertoires in COVID-19. Libraries were prepared by immunoSEQ multiplex PCR; TCRdb keeps only in-frame clonotypes and omits some of them. This sample carries approximately 98,000 clones, approximately 82% of them seen once, and the ten largest clones take 4% to 5%. The specimen sequenced was peripheral blood. These receptors all come from a woman in her seventies with acute or convalescent COVID-19.

The chain combines TRBV3-1 (or the pseudogene TRBV3-2) with TRBJ2-1; D possibly corresponds to TRBD2 (5 bases). Trimming shortened V by 4 bases and J by 16 bases, and 20 bases separated the two germline ends. CDR1 is LGHDT, CDR2 YNNKEL, per germline (reference sequence). This CDR3 contains 13 residues. This CDR3 reads CASSPLAGESEFF. The CDR3 nucleotides read TGTGCCAGCAGCCCGCTCGCCGGGGAATCGGAATTCTTC.

The chain links TRBV2 to TRBJ1-4; TRBD1 matches 7 bases. CDR3 length equals 14 residues. The germline CDR1 and CDR2 sequences are SNHLY and FYNNEI. J gave up 14 bases and V 6 bases, and 15 bases lay outside the gene matches. CDR3 loop: CASSDSDRVRQLFF. The CDR3 coding sequence is TGTGCCAGCAGCGATTCTGACAGGGTCCGACAGCTGTTTTTT.

This clone was recorded only once. The chain combines TRBV28 with TRBJ2-1; D gene uncertain. Germline assignment: CDR1 MDHEN and CDR2 SYDVKM. This CDR3 region has 16 residues. V was clipped by 5 bases and J by 4 bases, with 18 bases between them. The DNA of the CDR3 is TGTGCCAGCAGTCCATACAGCTTCGCTACTTACAATGAGCAGTTCTTC. Residues: CASSPYSFATYNEQFF.

By frequency in the sample, this clone is medium-sized (0.01 to 0.1%). V gene TRBV5-1 combines with J gene TRBJ2-7, with 7 bases identical to TRBD1. The junction had 18 bases not matched to a gene; V was cut back by 9 bases and J by 3 bases. This CDR3 is built from 16 residues. The germline V gene has CDR1 SGHRS and CDR2 YFSETQ. CDR3 protein: CANLLPLTGSVYEQYF. The CDR3 region has the DNA TGCGCCAACCTCCTCCCCCTGACAGGGTCGGTCTACGAGCAGTACTTC.

The V call is TRBV7-3, the J call TRBJ2-1; 13 nucleotides match TRBD2. The CDR3 length is 15 residues. Trimming removed 5 bases from V and 5 bases from J; junction bases left unmatched: 3. CDR1 SGHTA and CDR2 FQGTGA come from the germline V gene. The CDR3, as DNA: TGTGCCAGCAGCCCGACTAGCGGGGGGCACAATGAGCAGTTCTTC. It translates to CASSPTSGGHNEQFF.

The genes are TRBV4-1 and TRBJ2-6, with unresolved D. The CDR3 contains 19 residues. Trimming cost V 0 bases and J 0 bases, with 15 bases left between them. Germline CDR1 reads MGHRA; CDR2 reads YSYEKL. The CDR3 DNA follows: TGCGCCAGCAGCCAAGATTGGAAAGCGCCTGGCTCTGGGGCCAACGTCCTGACTTTC. This codes for CASSQDWKAPGSGANVLTF.

The gene calls are TRBV7-2 and TRBJ2-7; D call uncertain. Trimming took off 5 bases at V and 3 bases at J, with 8 bases between the two ends. Germline CDR1 and CDR2: SGHTA and FQGNSA. The CDR3 is made up of 12 amino acids. CDR3 DNA sequence: TGTGCCAGCAGCCCTTTTTTCTACGAGCAGTACTTC. This encodes CASSPFFYEQYF.

This chain joins TRBV2 and TRBJ2-7; possible D gene TRBD2, 5 bases. CDR1 is SNHLY and CDR2 is FYNNEI in the germline V gene. The V end was cut by 3 bases, the J end by 0 bases, with 9 bases between. CDR3 length: 14 residues. The CDR3 region is CASSDRGSSYEQYV. The CDR3 DNA reads as TGTGCCAGCAGTGACCGGGGTAGCTCCTACGAGCAGTACGTC.

The genes are TRBV11-2 and TRBJ1-2; TRBD1 might be the D (6 bases). The CDR3 spans 13 residues. The ends were cut back, 5 bases at V and 4 bases at J, with 11 bases in the middle. Germline V gene lookup returns CDR1 SGHAT and CDR2 FQNNGV. CDR3 in DNA: TGTGCCAGCAGCCCGGACAGAAGCTATGGCTACACCTTC. Translation: CASSPDRSYGYTF. Filled out from reference TRBV11-2 and TRBJ1-2, the complete variable domain reads EAGVAQSPRYKIIEKRQSVAFWCNPISGHATLYWYQQILGQGPKLLIQFQNNGVVDDSQLPKDRFSAERLKGVDSTLKIQPAKLEDSAVYLCASSPDRSYGYTFGSGTRLTVV.

V gene TRBV27 combines with J gene TRBJ2-5; D perhaps matches TRBD2 (6 bases). Trimming shortened V by 8 bases and J by 2 bases, and 15 bases separated the two germline ends. From germline, CDR1 is MNHEY and CDR2 SMNVEV (reference sequence). CDR3 length: 14 amino acids. DNA of the CDR3: TGTGCCAGCTGGTCGGGACTCCCGCAAGAGACCCAGTACTTC. Its protein product is CASWSGLPQETQYF.